This T cell receptor beta chain was identified in a study of blood T cell repertoires in COVID-19. CDR3 length: 14 residues. V trimming: 3 bases; J trimming: 0 bases; junction bases outside the gene matches: 2. CDR1 is SGHRS, CDR2 YFSETQ, per germline. Sequencing used immunoSEQ multiplex PCR; TCRdb keeps in-frame clones, though not all of them. The sample includes more than 65,000 clones, roughly four fifths of them seen just once. The sequencing input was peripheral blood. The receptor was derived from a man between 25 and 39 years old with COVID-19, enrolled during active disease. The V and J genes are TRBV5-1 and TRBJ1-1, with TRBD1 matching 7 bases. CDR3: CASSSDRVNTEAFF. In DNA form, the CDR3 reads TGCGCCAGCAGCTCAGACAGGGTGAACACTGAAGCTTTCTTT.